One and the same sample provided the 3 T cell receptor beta chains below, sequenced in a study of T cells after yellow fever vaccination (dated by TCRdb to about 2019). The protocol used for the library was 5' RACE. Sequencing relied on an Illumina NovaSeq 6000. The public reads were run again by TCRdb, first through fastp at Q25 and then through MiXCR, and only productive beta chains were kept. Every CDR3 protein is listed once, alongside the most common genes and DNA of its rows. Present in this sample are a few hundred thousand distinct CDR3 sequences, roughly 4.3% of which were seen just once. Jointly, the top ten make up roughly 25% of the sample. The treatment or condition label, read with the paper, signifies: live attenuated yellow fever vaccine strain. This sample comprised PBMCs, obtained 5 days after the yellow fever booster vaccination. The receptors here all came from a young man who received the YFV17D yellow fever vaccine.

V gene TRBV5-1 combines with J gene TRBJ2-5; no definite D call. With 4 bases removed from V and 8 bases from J, the gap between germline ends came to 18 bases. Germline CDR1 reads SGHRS; CDR2 reads YFSETQ. This CDR3 is 14 amino acids long. The CDR3, as DNA: TGCGCCAGCAGCCCCCAAACGGGCGCAAAAACCCAGTACTTC. Translation: CASSPQTGAKTQYF.

V and J are TRBV18 and TRBJ1-3, with D uncertain. V lost 3 bases, J lost 2 bases, and 14 bases lay in between. Per the germline V gene, CDR1 is KGHSH and CDR2 is LQKENI. CDR3 size: 16 residues. The CDR3 DNA follows: TGTGCCAGCTCACCCTTAACAGCCGTCCCTGGAAACACCATATATTTT. It is translated as CASSPLTAVPGNTIYF.

This clonotype was recorded a few times. V gene TRBV3-1 combines with J gene TRBJ2-5; D remains unclear. The ends were cut back, 1 base at V and 5 bases at J, with 20 bases in the middle. The germline V gene encodes CDR1 LGHDT and CDR2 YNNKEL (reference sequence). CDR3 size: 17 residues. The CDR3 region is CASSQGHGVSTRETQYF. The CDR3 nucleotides read TGTGCCAGCAGCCAAGGCCATGGAGTGAGCACAAGGGAGACCCAGTACTTC.